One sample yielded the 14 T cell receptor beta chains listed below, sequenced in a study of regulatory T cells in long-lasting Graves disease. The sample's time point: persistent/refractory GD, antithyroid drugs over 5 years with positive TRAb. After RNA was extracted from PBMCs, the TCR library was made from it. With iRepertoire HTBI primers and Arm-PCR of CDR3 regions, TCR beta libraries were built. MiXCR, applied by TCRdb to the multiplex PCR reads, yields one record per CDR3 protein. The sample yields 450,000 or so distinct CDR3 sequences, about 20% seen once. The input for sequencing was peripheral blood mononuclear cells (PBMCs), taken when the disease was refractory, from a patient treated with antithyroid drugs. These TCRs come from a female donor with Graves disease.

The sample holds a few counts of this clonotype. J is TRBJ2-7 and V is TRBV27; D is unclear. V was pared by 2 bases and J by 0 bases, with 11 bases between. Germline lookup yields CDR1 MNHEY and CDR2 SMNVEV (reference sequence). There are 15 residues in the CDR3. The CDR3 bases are TGTGCCAGCAGTTTAGGGGTCGACGGCTCCTACGAGCAGTACTTC. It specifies CASSLGVDGSYEQYF.

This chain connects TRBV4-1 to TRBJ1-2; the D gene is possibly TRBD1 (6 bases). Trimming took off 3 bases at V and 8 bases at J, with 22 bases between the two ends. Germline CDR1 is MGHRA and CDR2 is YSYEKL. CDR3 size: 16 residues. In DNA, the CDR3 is TGCGCCAGCAGCCACAAGGAGAACAGGGTCGAGGGCGGCTACACCTTC. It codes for CASSHKENRVEGGYTF.

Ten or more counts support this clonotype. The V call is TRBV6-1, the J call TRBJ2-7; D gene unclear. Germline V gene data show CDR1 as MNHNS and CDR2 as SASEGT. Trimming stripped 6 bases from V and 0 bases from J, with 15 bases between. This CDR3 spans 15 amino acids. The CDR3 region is CASSITGSSSYEQYF. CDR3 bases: TGTGCCAGCAGCATTACCGGGTCAAGCTCCTACGAGCAGTACTTC.

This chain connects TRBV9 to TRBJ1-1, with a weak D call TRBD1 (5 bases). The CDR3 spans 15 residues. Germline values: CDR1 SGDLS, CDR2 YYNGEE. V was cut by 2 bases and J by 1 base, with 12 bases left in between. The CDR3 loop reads CASSVSWTPNTEAFF. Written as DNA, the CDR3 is TGTGCCAGCAGCGTGTCCTGGACACCGAACACTGAAGCTTTCTTT.

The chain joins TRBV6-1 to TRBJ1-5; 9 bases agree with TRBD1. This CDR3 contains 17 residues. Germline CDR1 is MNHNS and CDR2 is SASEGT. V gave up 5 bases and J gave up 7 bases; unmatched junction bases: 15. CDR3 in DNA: TGTGCCAGCAGTATTATGGGCCGGGACAGGGAAGGGCAGCCCCAGCATTTT. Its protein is CASSIMGRDREGQPQHF.

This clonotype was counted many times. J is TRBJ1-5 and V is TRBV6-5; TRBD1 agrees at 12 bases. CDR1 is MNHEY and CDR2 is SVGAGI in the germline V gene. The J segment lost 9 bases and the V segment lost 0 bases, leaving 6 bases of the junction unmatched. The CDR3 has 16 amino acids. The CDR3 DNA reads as TGTGCCAGCAGTTACTCAGGGACAGGGGGCGCGTGGCCCCAGCATTTT. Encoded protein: CASSYSGTGGAWPQHF.

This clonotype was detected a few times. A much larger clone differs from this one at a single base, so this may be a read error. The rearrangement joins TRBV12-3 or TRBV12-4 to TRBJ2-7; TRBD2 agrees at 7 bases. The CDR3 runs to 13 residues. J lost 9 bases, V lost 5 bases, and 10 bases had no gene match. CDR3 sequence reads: CASSPDPTGGQYF. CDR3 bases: TGTGCCAGCAGTCCGGACCCGACGGGGGGGCAGTACTTC.

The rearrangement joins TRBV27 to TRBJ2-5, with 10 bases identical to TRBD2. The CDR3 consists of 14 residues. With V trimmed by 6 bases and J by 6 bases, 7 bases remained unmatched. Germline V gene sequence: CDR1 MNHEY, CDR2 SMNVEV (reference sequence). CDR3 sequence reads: CASSAGLARQTQYF. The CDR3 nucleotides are TGTGCCAGCAGCGCGGGACTAGCGAGGCAGACCCAGTACTTC.

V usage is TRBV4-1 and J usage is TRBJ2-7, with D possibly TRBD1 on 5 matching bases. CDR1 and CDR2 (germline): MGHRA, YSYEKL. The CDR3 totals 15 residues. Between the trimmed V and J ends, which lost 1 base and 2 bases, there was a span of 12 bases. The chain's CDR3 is CASSQVMPGPYEQYF. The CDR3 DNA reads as TGCGCCAGCAGCCAAGTAATGCCAGGGCCCTACGAGCAGTACTTC.

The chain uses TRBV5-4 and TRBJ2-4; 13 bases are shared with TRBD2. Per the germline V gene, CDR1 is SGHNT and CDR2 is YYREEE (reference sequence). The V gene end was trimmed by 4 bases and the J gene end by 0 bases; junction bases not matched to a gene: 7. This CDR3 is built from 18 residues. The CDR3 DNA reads TGTGCCAGCAGCCTCGGGACTAGCGGGGTACTAGCCAAAAACATTCAGTACTTC. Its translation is CASSLGTSGVLAKNIQYF.

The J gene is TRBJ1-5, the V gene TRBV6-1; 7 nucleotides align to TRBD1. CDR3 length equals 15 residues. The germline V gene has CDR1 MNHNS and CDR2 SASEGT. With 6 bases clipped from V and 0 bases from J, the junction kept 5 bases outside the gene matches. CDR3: CASRSQGISNQPQHF. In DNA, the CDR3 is TGTGCCAGCAGGTCACAGGGGATTAGCAATCAGCCCCAGCATTTT.

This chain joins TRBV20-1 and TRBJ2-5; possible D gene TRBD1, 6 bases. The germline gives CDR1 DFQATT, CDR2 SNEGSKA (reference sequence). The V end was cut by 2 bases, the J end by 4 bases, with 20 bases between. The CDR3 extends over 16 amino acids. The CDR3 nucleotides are TGCAGTGCTAGACCTTTTAACAACAGGGTTGGAGAGACCCAGTACTTC. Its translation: CSARPFNNRVGETQYF.

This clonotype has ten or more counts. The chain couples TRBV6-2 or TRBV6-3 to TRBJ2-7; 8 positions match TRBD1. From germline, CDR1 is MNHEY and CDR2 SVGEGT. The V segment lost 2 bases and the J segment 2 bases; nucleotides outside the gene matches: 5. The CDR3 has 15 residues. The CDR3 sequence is CASSYGTGLTYEQYF. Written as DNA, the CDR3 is TGTGCCAGCAGTTACGGGACAGGCCTAACCTACGAGCAGTACTTC.

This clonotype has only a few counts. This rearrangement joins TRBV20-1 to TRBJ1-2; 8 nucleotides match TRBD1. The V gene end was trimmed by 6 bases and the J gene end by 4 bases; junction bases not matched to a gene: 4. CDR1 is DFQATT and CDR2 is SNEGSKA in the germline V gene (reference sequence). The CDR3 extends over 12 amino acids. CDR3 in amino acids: CSAPDRAYGYTF. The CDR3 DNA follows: TGCAGTGCCCCGGACAGGGCCTATGGCTACACCTTC.